This TCR beta chain derives from a study of blood T cell repertoires in COVID-19. Background on the study: Some COVID-19 samples were acute and others convalescent; all came from the United States, Italy and Spain. In each case, the material was cDNA or gDNA derived from T cells, B-cell-depleted T cells, or PBMCs.

The V gene's germline CDR1 is SGHNT and CDR2 YENEEA. Trimming cost V 6 bases and J 2 bases; bases outside gene matches: 9. The CDR3 has 17 amino acids. In the study's own analysis: Estimation of nucleated cell counts relied on the amplification of reference gene primers. Repertoires were generated with immunoSEQ multiplex PCR, while TCRdb's copy carries only in-frame clones and drops some. The D gene and trimming were derived from the DNA, and the V and J assignments and clone size from that table. The sample has roughly 330,000 clones, around 89% seen once. The origin of this receptor is a woman aged 50 to 60 with active or convalescent COVID-19. The V and J genes are TRBV11-3 and TRBJ2-2; 10 positions agree with TRBD2. The sample consisted of peripheral blood. The CDR3 coding sequence is TGTGCCAGCAGTCCGTCGTGGACTAGCGGAAACACCGGGGAGCTGTTTTTT. It is translated as CASSPSWTSGNTGELFF.